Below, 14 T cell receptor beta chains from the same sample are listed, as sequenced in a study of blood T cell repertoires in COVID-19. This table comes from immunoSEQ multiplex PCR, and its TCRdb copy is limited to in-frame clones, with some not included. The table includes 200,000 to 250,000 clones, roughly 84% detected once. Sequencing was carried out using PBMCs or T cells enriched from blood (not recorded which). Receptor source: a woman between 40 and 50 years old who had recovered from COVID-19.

CDR3 amino acids: CASSQAPSTSTYEQYF. The CDR3 DNA follows: TGTGCCAGCAGCCAAGCCCCCTCGACTAGCACCTACGAGCAGTACTTC. The chain is built from TRBV3-1 (or the pseudogene TRBV3-2) and TRBJ2-7; 7 nucleotides match TRBD2. From germline, CDR1 is LGHDT and CDR2 YNNKEL (reference sequence). Trimming removed 1 base from V and 2 bases from J; junction bases left unmatched: 8. The CDR3 contains 16 residues.

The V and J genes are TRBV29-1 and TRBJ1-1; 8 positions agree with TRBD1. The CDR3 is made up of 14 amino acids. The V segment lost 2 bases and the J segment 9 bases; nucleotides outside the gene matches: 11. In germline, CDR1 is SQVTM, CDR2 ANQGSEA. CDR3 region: CSVESGQGAYQAFF. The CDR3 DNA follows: TGCAGCGTTGAAAGCGGCCAGGGGGCCTACCAAGCTTTCTTT. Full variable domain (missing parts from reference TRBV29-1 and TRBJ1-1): SAVISQKPSRDICQRGTSLTIQCQVDSQVTMMFWYRQQPGQSLTLIATANQGSEATYESGFVIDKFPISRPNLTFSTLTVSNMSPEDSSIYLCSVESGQGAYQAFFGQGTRLTVV.

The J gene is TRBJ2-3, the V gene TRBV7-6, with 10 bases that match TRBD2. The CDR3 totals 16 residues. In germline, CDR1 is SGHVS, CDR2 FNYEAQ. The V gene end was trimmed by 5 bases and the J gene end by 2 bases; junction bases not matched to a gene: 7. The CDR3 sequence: CASSSRTSGYTDTQYF. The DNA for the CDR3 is TGTGCCAGCAGCAGTAGGACTAGCGGATACACAGATACGCAGTATTTT.

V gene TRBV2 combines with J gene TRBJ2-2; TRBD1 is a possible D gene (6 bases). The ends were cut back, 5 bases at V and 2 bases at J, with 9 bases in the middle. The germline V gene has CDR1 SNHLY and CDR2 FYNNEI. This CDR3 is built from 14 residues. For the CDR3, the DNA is TGTGCCAGCAGTAGGGACACTAACACCGGGGAGCTGTTTTTT. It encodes CASSRDTNTGELFF.

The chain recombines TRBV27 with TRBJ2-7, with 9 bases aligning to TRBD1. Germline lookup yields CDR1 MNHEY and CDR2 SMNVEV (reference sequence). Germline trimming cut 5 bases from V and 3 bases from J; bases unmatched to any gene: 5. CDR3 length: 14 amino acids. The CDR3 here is CASSSRDRVYEQYV. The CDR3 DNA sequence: TGTGCCAGCAGTAGCCGGGACAGGGTCTACGAGCAGTACGTC.

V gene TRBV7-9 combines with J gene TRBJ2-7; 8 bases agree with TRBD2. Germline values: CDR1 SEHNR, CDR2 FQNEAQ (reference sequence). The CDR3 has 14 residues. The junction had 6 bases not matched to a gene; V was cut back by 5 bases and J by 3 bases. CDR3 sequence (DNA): TGTGCCAGCAGCCCACCTAGCGGGCTCTACGAGCAGTACTTC. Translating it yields CASSPPSGLYEQYF.

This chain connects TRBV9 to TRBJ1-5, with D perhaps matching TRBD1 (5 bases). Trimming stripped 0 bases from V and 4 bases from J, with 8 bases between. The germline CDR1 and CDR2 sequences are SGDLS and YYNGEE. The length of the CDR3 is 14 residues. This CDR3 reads CASSVGGANQPQHF. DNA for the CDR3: TGTGCCAGCAGCGTAGGGGGCGCAAATCAGCCCCAGCATTTT. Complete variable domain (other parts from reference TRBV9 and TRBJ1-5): DSGVTQTPKHLITATGQRVTLRCSPRSGDLSVYWYQQSLDQGLQFLIQYYNGEERAKGNILERFSAQQFPDLHSELNLSSLELGDSALYFCASSVGGANQPQHFGDGTRLSIL.

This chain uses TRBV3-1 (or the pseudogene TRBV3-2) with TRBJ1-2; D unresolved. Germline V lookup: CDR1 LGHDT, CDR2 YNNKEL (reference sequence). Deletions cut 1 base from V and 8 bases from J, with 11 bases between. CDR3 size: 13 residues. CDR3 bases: TGTGCCAGCAGCCAAGCTGCCTCGAGGGGCTACACCTTC. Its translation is CASSQAASRGYTF.

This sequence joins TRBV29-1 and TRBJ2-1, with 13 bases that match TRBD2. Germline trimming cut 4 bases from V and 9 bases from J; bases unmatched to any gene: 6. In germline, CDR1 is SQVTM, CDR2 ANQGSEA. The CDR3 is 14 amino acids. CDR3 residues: CSVVTSGRAAEQFF. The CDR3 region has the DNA TGCAGCGTTGTCACTAGCGGGAGGGCCGCTGAGCAGTTCTTC.

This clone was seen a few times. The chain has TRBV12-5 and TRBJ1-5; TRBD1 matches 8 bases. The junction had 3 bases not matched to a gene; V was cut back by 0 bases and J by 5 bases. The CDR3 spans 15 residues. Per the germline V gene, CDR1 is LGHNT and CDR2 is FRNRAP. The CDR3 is CASGLVGTGYQPQHF. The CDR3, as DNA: TGTGCTAGTGGTTTGGTCGGGACAGGATATCAGCCCCAGCATTTT.

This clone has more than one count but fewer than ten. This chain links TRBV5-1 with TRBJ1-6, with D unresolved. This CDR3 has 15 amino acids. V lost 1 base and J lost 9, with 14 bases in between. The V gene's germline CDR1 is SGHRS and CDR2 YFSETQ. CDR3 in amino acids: CASSLNSGEVSPLHF. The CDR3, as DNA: TGCGCCAGCAGCTTGAATTCCGGCGAGGTTTCACCCCTCCACTTT.

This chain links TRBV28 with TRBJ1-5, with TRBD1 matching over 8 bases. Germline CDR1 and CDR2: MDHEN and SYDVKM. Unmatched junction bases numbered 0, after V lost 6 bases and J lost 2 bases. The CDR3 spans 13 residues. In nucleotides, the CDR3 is TGTGCCAGCAGGACAGGGGGCAATCAGCCCCAGCATTTT. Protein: CASRTGGNQPQHF.

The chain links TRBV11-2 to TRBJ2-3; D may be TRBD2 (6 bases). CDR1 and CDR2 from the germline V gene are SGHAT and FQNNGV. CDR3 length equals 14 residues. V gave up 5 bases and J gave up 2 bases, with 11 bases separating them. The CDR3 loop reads CASSPRGYTDTQYF. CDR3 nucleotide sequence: TGTGCCAGCAGCCCCCGGGGGTACACAGATACGCAGTATTTT. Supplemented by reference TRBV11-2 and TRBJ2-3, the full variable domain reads EAGVAQSPRYKIIEKRQSVAFWCNPISGHATLYWYQQILGQGPKLLIQFQNNGVVDDSQLPKDRFSAERLKGVDSTLKIQPAKLEDSAVYLCASSPRGYTDTQYFGPGTRLTVL.

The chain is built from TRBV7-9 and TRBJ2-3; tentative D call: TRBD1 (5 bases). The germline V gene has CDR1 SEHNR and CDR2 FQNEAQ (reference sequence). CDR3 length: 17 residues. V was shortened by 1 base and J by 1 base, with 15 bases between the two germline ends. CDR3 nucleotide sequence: TGTGCCAGCAGCTTAGGGGGCCGTGGCGAACGCACAGATACGCAGTATTTT. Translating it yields CASSLGGRGERTDTQYF.